The 17 T cell receptor beta chains below come from one sample, sequenced in a study of cytotoxic CD8 clonotypes in ibrutinib-treated CLL. Profiled with immunoSEQ multiplex PCR; TCRdb holds only in-frame clones, not every one. The table has about 300,000 clones, over 60% seen once. The sample here was PBMCs, taken after 36 months of ibrutinib treatment. These receptors originate from a human donor with chronic lymphocytic leukemia.

The V gene is TRBV7-2, the J gene TRBJ2-6; perhaps TRBD1 as D (5 bases). The CDR3 extends over 18 amino acids. V shed 3 bases and J shed 0 bases, with 15 bases lying between them. In germline, CDR1 is SGHTA, CDR2 FQGNSA. The CDR3 nucleotides read TGTGCCAGCAGCTTCGACAGAAGTCTTTTCTCTGGGGCCAACGTCCTGACTTTC. Residues: CASSFDRSLFSGANVLTF.

The V gene is TRBV9, the J gene TRBJ2-5; unclear D gene. V was shortened by 0 bases and J by 5 bases, with 8 bases between the two germline ends. Germline CDR1 reads SGDLS; CDR2 reads YYNGEE. The CDR3 sequence is 13 residues long. CDR3 DNA: TGTGCCAGCAGCGTAGGCGGAAGGGAGACCCAGTACTTC. It yields the protein CASSVGGRETQYF.

J is TRBJ1-1 and V is TRBV29-1; D unclear. From germline, CDR1 is SQVTM and CDR2 ANQGSEA. V was trimmed by 7 bases and J by 3 bases, leaving 18 bases between them. This CDR3 is built from 14 residues. The chain's CDR3 is CSGGGNLRYTEAFF. CDR3 sequence (DNA): TGCAGCGGAGGCGGGAATTTGAGGTACACTGAAGCTTTCTTT.

V gene TRBV19 combines with J gene TRBJ2-7; 9 bases agree with TRBD1. Trimming cost V 6 bases and J 4 bases; bases outside gene matches: 7. This CDR3 spans 14 amino acids. Germline V gene data show CDR1 as LNHDA and CDR2 as SQIVND (reference sequence). CDR3 coding DNA: TGTGCCAGTAGAGAACGGGACAGGGATTACGAGCAGTACTTC. It yields the protein CASRERDRDYEQYF. The whole variable domain, remainder taken from reference TRBV19 and TRBJ2-7, is DGGITQSPKYLFRKEGQNVTLSCEQNLNHDAMYWYRQDPGQGLRLIYYSQIVNDFQKGDIAEGYSVSREKKESFPLTVTSAQKNPTAFYLCASRERDRDYEQYFGPGTRLTVT.

The rearrangement links TRBV6-5 to TRBJ2-2, with 10 nucleotides matching TRBD2. Per the germline V gene, CDR1 is MNHEY and CDR2 is SVGAGI. Trimming removed 0 bases from V and 4 bases from J; junction bases left unmatched: 2. CDR3 length equals 16 residues. The CDR3 sequence is CASSYSSGGATGELFF. The CDR3 DNA is TGTGCCAGCAGTTACTCAAGCGGGGGGGCCACCGGGGAGCTGTTTTTT.

This chain uses TRBV6-5 with TRBJ2-1; TRBD1 or TRBD2 may be the D gene (6 bases each). The CDR3 totals 14 residues. Germline V gene data show CDR1 as MNHEY and CDR2 as SVGAGI. Trimming removed 4 bases from V and 6 bases from J, with 13 bases in between. The CDR3 nucleotides read TGTGCCAGCAGTTTTGGGGGGCCTACCAATGAGCAGTTCTTC. Translation gives CASSFGGPTNEQFF.

The chain carries TRBV4-3 and TRBJ2-3, with TRBD2 identical over 14 bases. V trimming: 3 bases; J trimming: 3 bases; junction bases outside the gene matches: 5. Germline CDR1 reads LGHNA; CDR2 reads YSLEER. This CDR3 is built from 17 residues. The CDR3 DNA follows: TGCGCCAGCAGCCACGGACTAGCGGGAGGTCTGACAGATACGCAGTATTTT. Its translation: CASSHGLAGGLTDTQYF.

The gene calls are TRBV2 and TRBJ2-6; D remains ambiguous. Trimming pared 4 bases from V and 10 bases from J, leaving 8 bases between. This CDR3 has 12 residues. Germline CDR1 SNHLY, CDR2 FYNNEI. DNA of the CDR3: TGTGCCAGCAGTGTTTCAGTTAACGTCCTGACTTTC. Protein sequence: CASSVSVNVLTF.

This rearrangement joins TRBV6-5 to TRBJ2-7, with D possibly matching TRBD2 (5 bases). The CDR3 runs 12 residues. CDR1 MNHEY and CDR2 SVGAGI come from the germline V gene. Trimming stripped 5 bases from V and 4 bases from J, with 9 bases between. Written as DNA, the CDR3 is TGTGCCAGCAGTCTGTCGGGGTACGAGCAGTACTTC. Residues: CASSLSGYEQYF.

The gene calls are TRBV5-4 and TRBJ2-1, with a weak D call TRBD2 (6 bases). Germline loops: CDR1 SGHNT, CDR2 YYREEE (reference sequence). Trimming removed 4 bases at V and 9 bases at J, with 11 bases between. The CDR3 runs 12 residues. The DNA for the CDR3 is TGTGCCAGCAGCCCACAAGCGGGTGAGCAGTTCTTC. It encodes CASSPQAGEQFF.

In this sample, this clone turned up a few times. The V call is TRBV6-5, the J call TRBJ1-5; D is ambiguous. The V gene's germline CDR1 is MNHEY and CDR2 SVGAGI. V was cut by 2 bases and J by 5 bases, with 10 bases left in between. The CDR3 covers 14 residues. CDR3 residues: CASSYKRFDQPQHF. For the CDR3, the DNA is TGTGCCAGCAGTTACAAACGGTTCGATCAGCCCCAGCATTTT.

As regards this clone: This specimen includes other DNA sequences encoding the same CDR3. The genes are TRBV29-1 and TRBJ2-1; TRBD2 is a possible D gene (5 bases). This CDR3 spans 11 amino acids. Trimming removed 6 bases from V and 3 bases from J, with 6 bases in between. Germline CDR1 reads SQVTM; CDR2 reads ANQGSEA. Here the CDR3 DNA reads TGCAGCGTAGACTACTACAATGAGCAGTTCTTC. It translates to CSVDYYNEQFF.

V gene TRBV4-1 combines with J gene TRBJ1-5; weak D call: TRBD1 (5 bases). From germline, CDR1 is MGHRA and CDR2 YSYEKL. CDR3 length: 14 residues. With 5 bases removed from V and 1 base from J, the gap between germline ends came to 9 bases. The CDR3 DNA is TGCGCCAGCAGCGCGTGGGACAGCAATCAGCCCCAGCATTTT. Amino acids: CASSAWDSNQPQHF.

This clone was observed a few times. V gene TRBV2 combines with J gene TRBJ1-5; tentative D call: TRBD1 (5 bases). The CDR3 totals 15 residues. V was shortened by 6 bases and J by 4 bases, with 16 bases between the two germline ends. Germline CDR1 reads SNHLY; CDR2 reads FYNNEI. CDR3 in DNA: TGTGCCAGCAGCCAGGGAAGGGGTCGGAATCAGCCCCAGCATTTT. It specifies CASSQGRGRNQPQHF.

DNA of the CDR3: TGCAGCGTTGGTCTCTCAGGGCCCATCACAGATACGCAGTATTTT. Translated, it gives CSVGLSGPITDTQYF. J is TRBJ2-3 and V is TRBV29-1; a possible D gene is TRBD1 (5 bases). Germline V gene data show CDR1 as SQVTM and CDR2 as ANQGSEA. There are 15 residues in the CDR3. Trimming pared 4 bases from V and 2 bases from J, leaving 16 bases between.

The J gene is TRBJ1-4, the V gene TRBV2, with D perhaps matching TRBD1 (5 bases). CDR1 and CDR2 (germline): SNHLY, FYNNEI. Trimming stripped 2 bases from V and 7 bases from J, with 14 bases between. This CDR3 contains 15 residues. The CDR3 spells CASSESRGFGEKLFF. Written as DNA, the CDR3 is TGTGCCAGCAGTGAAAGTCGGGGGTTCGGTGAAAAACTGTTTTTT. The full variable domain, completed using reference TRBV2 and TRBJ1-4, is EPEVTQTPSHQVTQMGQEVILRCVPISNHLYFYWYRQILGQKVEFLVSFYNNEISEKSEIFDDQFSVERPDGSNFTLKIRSTKLEDSAMYFCASSESRGFGEKLFFGSGTQLSVL.

Comment on this clone: The same CDR3 also results from other DNA sequences found in this sample. J is TRBJ1-2 and V is TRBV6-5; possibly TRBD1 for D (6 bases). V was pared by 0 bases and J by 5 bases, with 7 bases between. Germline assignment: CDR1 MNHEY and CDR2 SVGAGI. There are 13 residues in the CDR3. Here the CDR3 DNA reads TGTGCCAGCAGTTACTCCGGGACATATGGCTACACCTTC. This encodes CASSYSGTYGYTF.